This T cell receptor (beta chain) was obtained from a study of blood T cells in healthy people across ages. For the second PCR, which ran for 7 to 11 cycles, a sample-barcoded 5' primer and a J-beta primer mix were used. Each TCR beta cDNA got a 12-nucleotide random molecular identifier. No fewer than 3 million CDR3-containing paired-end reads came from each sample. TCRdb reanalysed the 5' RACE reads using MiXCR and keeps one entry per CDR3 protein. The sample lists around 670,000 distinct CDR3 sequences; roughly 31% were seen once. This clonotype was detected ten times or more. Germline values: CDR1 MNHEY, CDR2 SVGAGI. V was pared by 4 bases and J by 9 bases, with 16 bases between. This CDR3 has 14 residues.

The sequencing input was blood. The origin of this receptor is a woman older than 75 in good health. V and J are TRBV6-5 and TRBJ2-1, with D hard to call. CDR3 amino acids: CASSSRTARGEQFF. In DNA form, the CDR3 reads TGTGCCAGCAGTTCCCGGACGGCCCGAGGTGAGCAGTTCTTC.